Listed here are 22 T cell receptor beta chains from one sample, sequenced in a study of blood T cell repertoires in COVID-19. Libraries were prepared by immunoSEQ multiplex PCR; TCRdb keeps only in-frame clonotypes and omits some of them. Here the sample spans tens of thousands of clones, about nine tenths being singletons. Sequencing was done on a sample of peripheral blood. These receptors were collected from a woman aged 45-60 years with acute or convalescent COVID-19.

The V and J genes are TRBV5-6 and TRBJ1-5; the D is unclear. CDR1 SGHDT and CDR2 YYEEEE come from the germline V gene. V was pared by 4 bases and J by 6 bases, with 17 bases between. The CDR3 consists of 15 residues. The CDR3 loop reads CASSNLGVVGQPQHF. CDR3 DNA: TGTGCCAGCAGCAACCTGGGAGTGGTGGGTCAGCCCCAGCATTTT.

This chain links TRBV9 with TRBJ1-3; TRBD1 matches 10 bases. The V and J ends lost 0 bases and 2 bases, in that order; junction bases with no gene match: 8. Looked up from germline, CDR1 is SGDLS and CDR2 is YYNGEE. The CDR3 is 18 amino acids. CDR3 region: CASSVGSGQGFAGNTIYF. For the CDR3, the DNA is TGTGCCAGCAGCGTAGGGTCGGGACAGGGGTTTGCTGGAAACACCATATATTTT.

The CDR3 protein is CASSLGGEPQHF. CDR3 in DNA: TGTGCCAGCAGCTTAGGAGGAGAGCCCCAGCATTTT. The chain carries TRBV13 and TRBJ1-5; D not resolved. The CDR3 loop spans 12 amino acids. Per germline, CDR1 PRHDT and CDR2 FYEKMQ (reference sequence). Trimming took 0 bases from V and 8 from J, leaving 5 bases between them.

The DNA for the CDR3 is TGTGCCATCAGTGAGTCGACGCGTCCTGACCTAGGTACTGAAGCTTTCTTT. Encoded protein: CAISESTRPDLGTEAFF. This chain connects TRBV10-3 to TRBJ1-1; D uncertain. This CDR3 is built from 17 residues. V was pared by 0 bases and J by 5 bases, with 19 bases between. From germline, CDR1 is ENHRY and CDR2 SYGVKD.

This chain links TRBV7-2 with TRBJ2-2; the match to TRBD2 covers 7 bases. This CDR3 region has 13 residues. The junction had 1 base not matched to a gene; V was cut back by 3 bases and J by 6 bases. Per the germline V gene, CDR1 is SGHTA and CDR2 is FQGNSA. The CDR3 sequence is CASSFGGSGELFF. The CDR3 nucleotides are TGTGCCAGCAGCTTCGGGGGGTCCGGGGAGCTGTTTTTT. Supplemented by reference TRBV7-2 and TRBJ2-2, the full variable domain reads GAGVSQSPSNKVTEKGKDVELRCDPISGHTALYWYRQSLGQGLEFLIYFQGNSAPDKSGLPSDRFSAERTGGSVSTLTIQRTQQEDSAVYLCASSFGGSGELFFGEGSRLTVL.

This chain connects TRBV18 to TRBJ2-3, with 9 bases that match TRBD2. The CDR3 is 17 amino acids. The V segment lost 6 bases and the J segment 5 bases; nucleotides outside the gene matches: 15. Germline V gene lookup returns CDR1 KGHSH and CDR2 LQKENI. CDR3: CASSLRVAGGHRDTQYF. Written as DNA, the CDR3 is TGTGCCAGCTCCCTCAGAGTCGCGGGGGGGCATAGAGATACGCAGTATTTT.

This clone was found a few times. The genes are TRBV6-2 or TRBV6-3 and TRBJ1-1; possibly TRBD1 for D (5 bases). Trimming cost V 6 bases and J 1 base, with 15 bases left between them. Germline lookup yields CDR1 MNHEY and CDR2 SVGEGT. The CDR3 length is 15 residues. The DNA for the CDR3 is TGTGCCAGCAGCGGAAGGGGATTTTGGAACACTGAAGCTTTCTTT. Its protein product is CASSGRGFWNTEAFF.

CDR3 loop: CASSTILAGYTGELFF. For the CDR3, the DNA is TGTGCCAGTAGTACGATACTAGCGGGTTACACCGGGGAGCTGTTTTTT. The chain combines TRBV19 with TRBJ2-2; 9 nucleotides align to TRBD2. The germline V gene has CDR1 LNHDA and CDR2 SQIVND (reference sequence). With 4 bases clipped from V and 3 bases from J, the junction kept 6 bases outside the gene matches. The CDR3 length is 16 residues.

The rearrangement uses TRBV6-1 and TRBJ2-1; TRBD1 agrees at 8 bases. The germline gives CDR1 MNHNS, CDR2 SASEGT. CDR3 size: 16 residues. V trimming: 2 bases; J trimming: 9 bases; junction bases outside the gene matches: 12. For the CDR3, the DNA is TGTGCCAGCAGTGAACAGGGACAGGCCGCAGGTGGTGAGCAGTTCTTC. The encoded protein is CASSEQGQAAGGEQFF.

This chain joins TRBV18 and TRBJ1-2; D is perhaps TRBD1 (6 bases). The CDR3 sequence is 13 residues long. V was cut by 2 bases and J by 4 bases, with 8 bases left in between. CDR1 and CDR2 from the germline V gene are KGHSH and LQKENI. DNA for the CDR3: TGTGCCAGCTCACCAACAGGGCTCTATGGCTACACCTTC. Translated, it gives CASSPTGLYGYTF.

The chain recombines TRBV5-8 with TRBJ2-5; the D gene is possibly TRBD2 (5 bases). Trimming stripped 1 base from V and 5 bases from J, with 12 bases between. The CDR3 covers 14 residues. Germline V lookup: CDR1 SGHTS, CDR2 YDEGEE. Here the CDR3 reads CASSLLPGVETQYF. The CDR3 bases are TGTGCCAGCAGCTTGCTCCCCGGGGTTGAGACCCAGTACTTC.

The chain recombines TRBV2 with TRBJ2-2; TRBD2 is a possible D gene (6 bases). This CDR3 is 15 amino acids long. The V end was cut by 3 bases, the J end by 4 bases, with 12 bases between. Germline V gene sequence: CDR1 SNHLY, CDR2 FYNNEI. CDR3 in amino acids: CASSEGGVGTGELFF. The CDR3 DNA follows: TGTGCCAGCAGTGAGGGGGGTGTGGGCACCGGGGAGCTGTTTTTT.

The CDR3 sequence is CASRSKQGAREKLFF. In DNA form, the CDR3 reads TGTGCCAGCAGATCGAAACAGGGGGCAAGGGAAAAACTGTTTTTT. This rearrangement joins TRBV28 to TRBJ1-4; 9 nucleotides match TRBD1. The V gene's germline CDR1 is MDHEN and CDR2 SYDVKM. The length of the CDR3 is 15 residues. V lost 6 bases, J lost 8 bases, and 10 bases stayed unmatched.

The rearrangement joins TRBV15 to TRBJ2-1; 11 positions agree with TRBD2. V lost 3 bases, J lost 0 bases, and 1 base stayed unmatched. Germline V CDR1 and CDR2: LNHNV, YYDKDF (reference sequence). This CDR3 has 16 amino acids. CDR3 in amino acids: CATSSLAGGSYNEQFF. CDR3 sequence (DNA): TGTGCCACCAGCAGTCTAGCGGGAGGCTCCTACAATGAGCAGTTCTTC.

This chain links TRBV5-4 with TRBJ2-2, with TRBD1 identical over 11 bases. This CDR3 spans 18 amino acids. The V segment lost 5 bases and the J segment 5 bases; nucleotides outside the gene matches: 14. Germline V gives CDR1 SGHNT, CDR2 YYREEE (reference sequence). CDR3 in amino acids: CASRKDPGQGAGTGELFF. The CDR3 coding sequence is TGTGCCAGCAGAAAGGACCCCGGACAGGGGGCGGGAACCGGGGAGCTGTTTTTT.

CDR3 in DNA: TGTGCCAGCAGACCCCCAGTAGGCGGAGAAGCTTTCTTT. As protein: CASRPPVGGEAFF. The rearrangement joins TRBV28 to TRBJ1-1, with D unresolved. CDR1 and CDR2 (germline): MDHEN, SYDVKM. Trimming shortened V by 6 bases and J by 8 bases, and 16 bases separated the two germline ends. This CDR3 region has 13 residues.

This clone was seen a handful of times. The chain has TRBV11-2 and TRBJ2-7; TRBD1 aligns across 10 bases. This CDR3 region has 14 residues. The germline CDR1 and CDR2 sequences are SGHAT and FQNNGV. The junction had 6 bases not matched to a gene; V was cut back by 8 bases and J by 2 bases. The CDR3 DNA is TGTGCCAGCTGGGACAGGGGAATGACCTACGAGCAGTACTTC. Protein sequence: CASWDRGMTYEQYF.

In this sample, this clone turned up once. The J gene is TRBJ2-7, the V gene TRBV5-6, with TRBD1 identical over 8 bases. The junction had 9 bases not matched to a gene; V was cut back by 3 bases and J by 10 bases. CDR3 length equals 13 residues. Per the germline V gene, CDR1 is SGHDT and CDR2 is YYEEEE. Here the CDR3 reads CASSSRDRPHQYF. CDR3 DNA: TGTGCCAGCAGCTCCCGGGACAGGCCCCACCAGTACTTC.

The rearrangement links TRBV13 to TRBJ2-3; weak D call: TRBD2 (5 bases). Trimming shortened V by 5 bases and J by 2 bases, and 11 bases separated the two germline ends. The CDR3 has 14 residues. Germline CDR1 reads PRHDT; CDR2 reads FYEKMQ (reference sequence). The CDR3 here is CASSPGRDTDTQYF. Here the CDR3 DNA reads TGTGCCAGCAGCCCCGGTCGGGACACAGATACGCAGTATTTT.

The gene calls are TRBV5-1 and TRBJ1-5; tentatively, D is TRBD1 (5 bases). V gave up 5 bases and J gave up 3 bases, with 9 bases separating them. Germline CDR1 is SGHRS and CDR2 is YFSETQ. The CDR3 loop spans 13 amino acids. CDR3 DNA: TGCGCCAGCAGTGCAGGGCCCAATCAGCCCCAGCATTTT. It is translated as CASSAGPNQPQHF. Looking up the rest from reference TRBV5-1 and TRBJ1-5 gives the full variable domain: KAGVTQTPRYLIKTRGQQVTLSCSPISGHRSVSWYQQTPGQGLQFLFEYFSETQRNKGNFPGRFSGRQFSNSRSEMNVSTLELGDSALYLCASSAGPNQPQHFGDGTRLSIL.

The chain combines TRBV27 with TRBJ2-3; the D gene is possibly TRBD2 (6 bases). The CDR3 sequence is 13 residues long. Germline V gives CDR1 MNHEY, CDR2 SMNVEV (reference sequence). Deletions cut 10 bases from V and 0 bases from J, with 11 bases between. The CDR3 region has the DNA TGTGCCACCCCGGAGGGGAGCACAGATACGCAGTATTTT. It encodes CATPEGSTDTQYF.

This clone was seen a single time. This rearrangement joins TRBV7-2 to TRBJ1-2; D gene ambiguous. V was shortened by 0 bases and J by 4 bases, with 15 bases between the two germline ends. The CDR3 runs to 16 residues. Germline V gene data show CDR1 as SGHTA and CDR2 as FQGNSA. The CDR3 region is CASSLALLEMSYGYTF. CDR3 DNA: TGTGCCAGCAGCTTAGCGCTACTAGAGATGAGCTATGGCTACACCTTC. Variable domain in full (rest from reference TRBV7-2 and TRBJ1-2): GAGVSQSPSNKVTEKGKDVELRCDPISGHTALYWYRQSLGQGLEFLIYFQGNSAPDKSGLPSDRFSAERTGGSVSTLTIQRTQQEDSAVYLCASSLALLEMSYGYTFGSGTRLTVV.